This TCR beta chain was sequenced during a study of control samples from healthy donors and cancer patients. Method: immunoSEQ multiplex PCR; TCRdb's copy keeps in-frame clones and lacks some. The repertoire holds under 150,000 clones, 88% seen once, with under 2.5% in the top ten. The CDR3 runs 12 residues. V dropped 6 bases and J dropped 11 bases, with 16 bases sitting between them. Input material: blood. The sequence came from a woman in her seventies in good health. The chain employs TRBV12-3 or TRBV12-4 and TRBJ1-1; no firm D call. The CDR3 DNA sequence: TGTGCCAGCAGCTTCGACCCCGATGGGGCTTTCTTT. This translates into CASSFDPDGAFF.